This is a list of T cell receptor beta chains from one sample in a study of technical replicates of blood from a handful of donors. The table came from immunoSEQ multiplex PCR; TCRdb's copy has only in-frame clones and leaves some out. The repertoire has over 90,000 clones, roughly 95% of them found once; the top ten carry approximately 0.38%. Input material: T cells isolated from PBMCs. Source of these receptors: a human donor in good health. The CDR3 runs from the conserved cysteine through the conserved F or W. The D gene is left open where the match is weak. Some rows mark clone size as missing; the rest say once, few, many or name a class of expanded clone.

clone_size,v_call,d_call,j_call,cdr3_nt,cdr3_aa
NA,TRBV7-9,NA,TRBJ2-1,TGTGCCAGCAGCTCGGAGAGCTCCTACAATGAGCAGTTCTTC,CASSSESSYNEQFF
NA,TRBV2,NA,TRBJ1-3,TGTGCCAGCATGAACGGGTACTCTGGAAACACCATATATTTT,CASMNGYSGNTIYF
NA,TRBV30,TRBD1,TRBJ1-2,TGTGCCTGGAGTTTACTCGGGACAGATGGCTACACCTTC,CAWSLLGTDGYTF
NA,TRBV27,TRBD2,TRBJ2-1,TGTGCCAGCAGTCAGTCTAGCGGGAGGCACAATGAGCAGTTCTTC,CASSQSSGRHNEQFF
NA,TRBV10-3,NA,TRBJ1-3,TGTGCCATCACAAACAGGGTCTCTGGAAACACCATATATTTT,CAITNRVSGNTIYF
NA,TRBV2,TRBD1,TRBJ1-2,TGTGCCAGCAGTGACCGGGACAGGGGGGGCGCAGCTCCTTTT,CASSDRDRGGAAPF
NA,TRBV28,TRBD2,TRBJ2-2,TGTGCCAGCGGGCTAGCGGGAGAGCACACCGGGGAGCTGTTTTTT,CASGLAGEHTGELFF
NA,TRBV5-1,TRBD1,TRBJ2-2,TGCGCCAGCAGCCCGTGGACAGGGGCGGACACCGGGGAGCTGTTTTTT,CASSPWTGADTGELFF
NA,TRBV7-9,NA,TRBJ1-2,TGTGCCAGCAGCTTATTAATTAGTGGCTATGGCTACACCTTC,CASSLLISGYGYTF
NA,TRBV28,TRBD2,TRBJ2-3,TGTGCCAGCAGTCCCCAGAGCGGGAGGCCTAGCACAGATACGCAGTATTTT,CASSPQSGRPSTDTQYF
NA,TRBV9,NA,TRBJ2-7,TGTGCCAGCAGCGCGAATCCACAGGAAGACCGCACCTCCTACGAGCAGTACTTC,CASSANPQEDRTSYEQYF
NA,TRBV18,TRBD1,TRBJ1-1,TGTGCCAGCTCATCAGACAGGGGGGTAACTTTCTTT,CASSSDRGVTFF
NA,TRBV30,NA,TRBJ2-1,TGTGCCTGGAGTGGAGGGATATCCCATGGGGATGAGCAGTTCTTC,CAWSGGISHGDEQFF
NA,TRBV5-1,NA,TRBJ2-2,TGCGCCAGCAGCTGGGGAGCCTATACCGGGGAGCTGTTTTTT,CASSWGAYTGELFF
once,TRBV6-6,TRBD1,TRBJ2-7,TGTGCCAGCAGTTATCGGACAGGAGCCCTCTACGAGCAGTACTTC,CASSYRTGALYEQYF
NA,TRBV6-5,TRBD1,TRBJ1-1,TGTGCCAGCACACCTAAAACAGGGGCGAACACTGAAGCTTTCTTT,CASTPKTGANTEAFF